The present entry profiles one T cell receptor (beta chain) with its context. The entry originates in a study of blood T cell repertoires in COVID-19. As for the study in general: Samples of COVID-19 (acute and convalescent) were obtained from the United States, Italy and Spain.

There are 15 residues in the CDR3. Germline values: CDR1 SEHNR, CDR2 FQNEAQ (reference sequence). Trimming stripped 3 bases from V and 3 bases from J, with 14 bases between. Methods used by the authors: Scientists estimated how many nucleated cells there were by amplifying reference gene primers. This table comes from immunoSEQ multiplex PCR, and its TCRdb copy is limited to in-frame clones, with some not included. V, J and clone size reflect that table, while D and trimming were determined from the DNA. The sample includes 200,000 to 300,000 clones, approximately 90% of them seen just once. Individuals aged roughly 18 to 95 years were recruited from about two dozen US areas. Cohort 3 recovery required two negative PCRs, clearance, or symptom resolution.

The chain has TRBV7-9 and TRBJ2-5; tentative D call: TRBD2 (5 bases). The source of this sequence is a man aged 40-49 years who had recovered from COVID-19. Sequenced material: PBMCs or T cells enriched from blood (not recorded which). The CDR3, as DNA: TGTGCCAGCAGCTTGTGGGATCCGGGAAAAGAGACCCAGTACTTC. It codes for CASSLWDPGKETQYF.